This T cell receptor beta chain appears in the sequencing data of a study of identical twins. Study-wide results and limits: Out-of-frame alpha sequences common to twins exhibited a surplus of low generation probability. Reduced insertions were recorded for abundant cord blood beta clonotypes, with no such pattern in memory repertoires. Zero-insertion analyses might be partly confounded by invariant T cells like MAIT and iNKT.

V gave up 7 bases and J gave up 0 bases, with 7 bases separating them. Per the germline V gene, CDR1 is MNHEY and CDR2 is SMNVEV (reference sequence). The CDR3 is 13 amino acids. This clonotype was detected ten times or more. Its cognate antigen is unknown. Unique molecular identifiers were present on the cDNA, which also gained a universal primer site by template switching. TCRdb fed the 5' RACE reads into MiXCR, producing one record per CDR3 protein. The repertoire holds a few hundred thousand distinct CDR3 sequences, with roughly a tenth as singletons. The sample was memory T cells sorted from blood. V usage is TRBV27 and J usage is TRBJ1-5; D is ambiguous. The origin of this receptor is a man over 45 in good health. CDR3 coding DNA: TGTGCCAGCAAATCTCATAGCAATCAGCCCCAGCATTTT. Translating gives CASKSHSNQPQHF.